The source of this T cell receptor beta chain is a study of blood T cell repertoires in COVID-19. Looking at the study overall: Acute and convalescent COVID-19 specimens originated in the United States, Italy and Spain. From T cells, B-cell-depleted T cells, or PBMCs came the material, which was cDNA or gDNA.

This CDR3 comprises 13 residues. The V segment lost 2 bases and the J segment 6 bases; nucleotides outside the gene matches: 3. Germline V gene sequence: CDR1 KGHDR, CDR2 SFDVKD. As handled by the study authors: Cell counts per sample came from amplifying reference gene primers. Produced via immunoSEQ multiplex PCR; TCRdb's table is partial and in-frame only. The DNA gave D and trimming, while V, J and clone size come from that table. This table has about 49,000 clones, roughly 93% appearing once. Seattle researchers signed up patients amid active infection and tracked them longitudinally. This chain uses TRBV24-1 with TRBJ2-7, with 7 bases fitting TRBD1. The receptor's source is a man in his 60s with COVID-19, enrolled during active disease. Sequencing input: peripheral blood. CDR3 in DNA: TGTGCCACCAGTGATTCACGGACAGGCGAGCAGTACTTC. Amino acids: CATSDSRTGEQYF.